Listed below are T cell receptor beta chains from one sample, sequenced in a study of OX40 agonist ivuxolimab in advanced cancers. TCRdb's copy holds only in-frame clones and misses some; the assay was immunoSEQ multiplex PCR. In the table there are some 75,000 clones, about four fifths of which are singletons. The source material was CD4+ or CD8+ T cells sorted from blood, sampled in a trial of the OX40 agonist ivuxolimab. Receptor source: an adult with an advanced solid tumor such as melanoma, head and neck, liver or kidney cancer. Each CDR3 is given with its conserved first and last residue. The D gene is left open where the match is weak. Not every row has a clone size; where given, it reads once, few, many or a size class.

>NA|TRBJ2-5|TRBV7-2|NA
CASSSSTYKVTQYF
TGTGCCAGCAGCTCCTCTACTTACAAGGTGACCCAGTACTTC
>NA|TRBJ1-1|TRBV4-2|NA
CASSQDNLGTEAFF
TGTGCCAGCAGCCAAGACAACCTTGGTACTGAAGCTTTCTTT
>NA|TRBJ2-3|TRBV28|NA
CASKGPLGTDTQYF
TGTGCCAGCAAAGGACCTCTTGGCACAGATACGCAGTATTTT
>TRBD2|TRBJ2-7|TRBV28|NA
CASTLLLAGVYEQYF
TGTGCCAGCACCCTCCTACTAGCGGGAGTCTACGAGCAGTACTTC
>TRBD1|TRBJ2-7|TRBV19|NA
CASRPGTGGAYEQYF
TGTGCCAGTAGACCTGGGACAGGGGGGGCCTACGAGCAGTACTTC
>TRBD1|TRBJ1-1|TRBV6-1|once
CASSSQGARTEAFF
TGTGCCAGCAGCTCCCAGGGGGCGCGGACTGAAGCTTTCTTT
>NA|TRBJ2-1|TRBV19|NA
CASSILPAYNEQFF
TGTGCCAGTAGTATTCTCCCAGCCTACAATGAGCAGTTCTTC
>NA|TRBJ1-6|TRBV2|NA
CASRTDSYNSPLHF
TGTGCCAGCAGAACGGACAGCTATAATTCACCCCTCCACTTT
>TRBD2|TRBJ2-2|TRBV7-7|NA
CASSLTSGINTGELFF
TGTGCCAGCAGCTTAACTAGCGGGATCAATACCGGGGAGCTGTTTTTT
>NA|TRBJ1-5|TRBV28|NA
CASGPYGPNSNQPQHF
TGTGCCAGCGGCCCATACGGACCCAATAGCAATCAGCCCCAGCATTTT
>NA|TRBJ1-5|TRBV10-3|NA
CAISSDGSNQPQHF
TGTGCCATCAGCTCGGACGGATCCAATCAGCCCCAGCATTTT
>NA|TRBJ2-3|TRBV28|NA
CASGPLGPSTDTQYF
TGTGCCAGCGGACCTCTGGGGCCAAGCACAGATACGCAGTATTTT
>NA|TRBJ1-3|TRBV7-3|NA
CASSLKPGTGNTIYF
TGTGCCAGCAGCTTAAAGCCAGGAACTGGAAACACCATATATTTT
>NA|TRBJ1-2|TRBV19|NA
CASSTPPSRTNYGYTF
TGTGCCAGTAGTACCCCCCCCAGCCGGACTAACTATGGCTACACCTTC
>TRBD1|TRBJ1-5|TRBV19|NA
CASSIRTGGYQPQHF
TGTGCCAGTAGTATCAGGACAGGGGGCTATCAGCCCCAGCATTTT
>TRBD1|TRBJ2-1|TRBV6-1|once
CASSVPNWTGVGNEQFF
TGTGCCAGCAGTGTACCAAATTGGACAGGTGTTGGCAATGAGCAGTTCTTC
>NA|TRBJ1-3|TRBV28|NA
CASGLGVSGNTIYF
TGTGCCAGCGGGTTGGGAGTCTCTGGAAACACCATATATTTT
>NA|TRBJ1-6|TRBV7-2|NA
CATGGQGGNSPLHF
TGTGCCACGGGCGGGCAGGGTGGCAATTCACCCCTCCACTTT
>TRBD2|TRBJ2-1|TRBV28|NA
CASRIPGLAYNEQFF
TGTGCCAGCAGAATCCCGGGACTAGCCTACAATGAGCAGTTCTTC
>NA|TRBJ2-4|TRBV9|NA
CASSVDAASAGAKNIQYF
TGTGCCAGCAGCGTAGATGCGGCAAGTGCGGGAGCCAAAAACATTCAGTACTTC
>TRBD1|TRBJ1-4|TRBV30|NA
CAWSTGGGQGGEKLFF
TGTGCCTGGAGCACCGGGGGGGGACAGGGCGGAGAAAAACTGTTTTTT
>NA|TRBJ1-2|TRBV19|NA
CASRPDRTYGYTF
TGTGCCAGTAGACCGGACAGAACCTATGGCTACACCTTC
>TRBD1|TRBJ2-1|TRBV15|few
CATSTGTGSSYNEQFF
TGTGCCACCAGCACCGGGACAGGGAGCTCCTACAATGAGCAGTTCTTC
>TRBD1|TRBJ1-2|TRBV5-1|NA
CASSLRDSSGGYTF
TGCGCCAGCAGCTTACGGGACAGTTCAGGAGGCTACACCTTC
>NA|TRBJ2-4|TRBV30|NA
CAWIPRNRNIQYF
TGTGCCTGGATTCCACGGAATCGGAACATTCAGTACTTC
>NA|TRBJ1-1|TRBV6-5|NA
CASSRGGTEAFF
TGTGCCAGCAGCCGCGGGGGCACTGAAGCTTTCTTT
>TRBD2|TRBJ2-7|TRBV6-5|NA
CASRGDYYEQYF
TGTGCCAGCCGGGGGGATTACTACGAGCAGTACTTC
>TRBD1|TRBJ1-1|TRBV5-4|NA
CASSKGTGDAAFF
TGTGCCAGCAGCAAAGGGACAGGGGACGCAGCTTTCTTT
>TRBD1|TRBJ2-7|TRBV5-8|NA
CASSRFRTGRNYEQYF
TGTGCCAGCAGCCGTTTCCGGACAGGGAGGAATTACGAGCAGTACTTC
>NA|TRBJ1-6|TRBV2|NA
CASGSDNSPLHF
TGTGCCAGCGGGTCTGATAATTCACCCCTCCACTTT